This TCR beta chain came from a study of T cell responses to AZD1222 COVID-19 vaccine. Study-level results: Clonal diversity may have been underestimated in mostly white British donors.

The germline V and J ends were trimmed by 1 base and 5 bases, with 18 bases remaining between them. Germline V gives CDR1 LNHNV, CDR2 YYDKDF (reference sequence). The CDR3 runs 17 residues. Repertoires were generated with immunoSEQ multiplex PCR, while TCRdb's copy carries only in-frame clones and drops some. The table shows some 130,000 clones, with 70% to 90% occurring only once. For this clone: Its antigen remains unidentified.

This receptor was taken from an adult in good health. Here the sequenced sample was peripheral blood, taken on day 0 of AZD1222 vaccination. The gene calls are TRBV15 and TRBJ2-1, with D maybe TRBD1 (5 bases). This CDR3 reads CATSRALGRVRNNEQFF. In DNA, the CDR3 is TGTGCCACCAGCAGAGCCTTGGGCAGGGTCCGAAACAATGAGCAGTTCTTC. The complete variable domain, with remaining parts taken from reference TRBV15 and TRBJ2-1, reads DAMVIQNPRYQVTQFGKPVTLSCSQTLNHNVMYWYQQKSSQAPKLLFHYYDKDFNNEADTPDNFQSRRPNTSFCFLDIRSPGLGDTAMYLCATSRALGRVRNNEQFFGPGTRLTVL.